This T cell receptor beta chain was found in a study of T cells in localized non-small cell lung cancer. Study findings and constraints: In adjacent lung, a median around 50 of the top 100 tumor clones were found.

CDR1 is SGDLS and CDR2 is YYNGEE in the germline V gene. V was pared by 4 bases and J by 6 bases, with 15 bases of the junction left unmatched. CDR3 size: 17 residues. Libraries were prepared by immunoSEQ multiplex PCR; TCRdb keeps only in-frame clonotypes and omits some of them. The sample yields about 27,000 clones, approximately 78% seen once. In its sample, this clone was seen once. The antigen is unknown. J is TRBJ2-3 and V is TRBV9; 9 positions agree with TRBD2. The specimen comprised peripheral blood, sampled before any cancer treatment. The TCR comes from a woman aged 40-69 years with stage I lung adenocarcinoma. In DNA, the CDR3 is TGTGCCAGCAGCCAATTAGGGGCTAGCGGGGTCATCGATACGCAGTATTTT. It codes for CASSQLGASGVIDTQYF.